The 28 T cell receptor beta chains presented below share a single source sample, sequenced in a study of T cells after posttransplantation cyclophosphamide. Profiled with immunoSEQ multiplex PCR; TCRdb holds only in-frame clones, not every one. The data show 15,000 to 20,000 clones, over 60% seen once. Treatment was busulfan-fludarabine conditioning, a marrow graft, and cyclophosphamide on days +3 and +4. The source material was CD8+ T cells sorted from PBMCs, sampled approximately 2,000 days after a stem cell transplant with posttransplant cyclophosphamide. These receptor sequences come from a female patient aged 35 to 55 who received an allogeneic stem cell transplant from a related donor, was CMV-positive, and had no GVHD. Some T cells here may be from the graft donor.

The gene calls are TRBV7-3 and TRBJ1-5; 7 bases are shared with TRBD1. The J segment lost 0 bases and the V segment lost 6 bases, leaving 23 bases of the junction unmatched. Germline V gene sequence: CDR1 SGHTA, CDR2 FQGTGA. CDR3 size: 21 residues. CDR3 in DNA: TGTGCCAGCAGTTCAACAGGGGCCATCATGCCCGTAATTTATAGCAATCAGCCCCAGCATTTT. The encoded protein is CASSSTGAIMPVIYSNQPQHF.

This clone has just a few counts. The V call is TRBV7-9, the J call TRBJ2-7; a weak D match, TRBD1 (5 bases). Germline V CDR1 and CDR2: SEHNR, FQNEAQ (reference sequence). The CDR3 has 13 residues. Trimming stripped 5 bases from V and 4 bases from J, with 12 bases between. CDR3 amino acids: CASSHPTEYEQYF. The CDR3 coding sequence is TGTGCCAGCAGCCACCCGACAGAGTACGAGCAGTACTTC.

V and J are TRBV28 and TRBJ2-7; tentatively, D is TRBD1 (5 bases). Germline V gives CDR1 MDHEN, CDR2 SYDVKM. The CDR3 has 12 amino acids. Trimming took 4 bases from V and 1 from J, leaving 5 bases between them. Written as DNA, the CDR3 is TGTGCCAGCAGTTCAGGGTCCTACGAGCAGTACTTC. This sequence encodes CASSSGSYEQYF.

The rearrangement links TRBV13 to TRBJ2-7; weak D call: TRBD2 (5 bases). Germline V gene sequence: CDR1 PRHDT, CDR2 FYEKMQ (reference sequence). The CDR3 length is 13 residues. Trimming pared 3 bases from V and 3 bases from J, leaving 9 bases between. This chain's CDR3 is CASSFEGDYEQYF. The CDR3, as DNA: TGTGCCAGCAGCTTTGAGGGAGACTACGAGCAGTACTTC.

This clone was seen more than once but under ten times. This rearrangement joins TRBV4-1 to TRBJ2-7; possibly TRBD1 for D (6 bases). This CDR3 contains 16 residues. CDR1 is MGHRA, CDR2 YSYEKL, per germline. V gave up 1 base and J gave up 6 bases, with 19 bases separating them. The CDR3 loop is CASSQVGTGQRGEQYF. The DNA of the CDR3 is TGCGCCAGCAGCCAAGTGGGAACAGGGCAAAGGGGCGAGCAGTACTTC.

This clone is a singleton in its sample. The chain recombines TRBV4-3 with TRBJ1-1; D ambiguous. CDR3 size: 13 residues. V was pared by 1 base and J by 4 bases, with 7 bases between. In germline, CDR1 is LGHNA, CDR2 YSLEER. The CDR3 DNA is TGCGCCAGCAGCCAAGGATCCGGCACTGAAGCTTTCTTT. Its protein is CASSQGSGTEAFF.

The CDR3 sequence: CASSFIRTAQETQYF. The CDR3 DNA follows: TGTGCCAGCAGCTTCATTAGGACAGCCCAAGAGACCCAGTACTTC. This chain links TRBV7-8 with TRBJ2-5, with D tentatively TRBD1 (6 bases). CDR3 size: 15 residues. Per the germline V gene, CDR1 is SGHVS and CDR2 is FQNEAQ. V was trimmed by 3 bases and J by 1 base, leaving 12 bases between them.

The V call is TRBV5-8, the J call TRBJ2-2; 8 bases map to TRBD2. Trimming took 5 bases from V and 2 from J; bases not matched to a gene: 5. Per the germline V gene, CDR1 is SGHTS and CDR2 is YDEGEE. The length of the CDR3 is 15 residues. The CDR3 coding sequence is TGTGCCAGCAGGGGGGGACTAGTTAACACCGGGGAGCTGTTTTTT. It yields the protein CASRGGLVNTGELFF.

This clone is termed large. V usage is TRBV5-4 and J usage is TRBJ2-7, with TRBD1 matching 11 bases. This CDR3 region has 15 residues. The germline CDR1 and CDR2 sequences are SGHNT and YYREEE (reference sequence). J was trimmed by 7 bases and V by 0 bases; bases with no gene match: 6. The CDR3 DNA is TGTGCCAGCAGCTTGGGGGACAGGGGGGTTCGGGAGCAGTACTTC. It yields the protein CASSLGDRGVREQYF.

This chain uses TRBV11-3 with TRBJ2-7; TRBD2 aligns across 9 bases. Germline-derived CDR1 and CDR2 are SGHNT and YENEEA. The trim removed 5 bases at V and 5 bases at J, leaving 7 bases unmatched. CDR3 length: 14 residues. CDR3 amino acids: CASSRGVAGDEQYF. The CDR3 DNA is TGTGCCAGCAGCCGGGGAGTAGCGGGGGACGAGCAGTACTTC. The full variable domain, with the rest looked up from reference TRBV11-3 and TRBJ2-7, is EAGVVQSPRYKIIEKKQPVAFWCNPISGHNTLYWYLQNLGQGPELLIRYENEEAVDDSQLPKDRFSAERLKGVDSTLKIQPAELGDSAVYLCASSRGVAGDEQYFGPGTRLTVT.

The chain's CDR3 is CASSQDSGGYNEQFF. In DNA, the CDR3 is TGCGCCAGCAGCCAAGACAGCGGAGGGTACAATGAGCAGTTCTTC. This chain connects TRBV4-1 to TRBJ2-1, with a tentative D call TRBD2 (6 bases). Germline V gene lookup returns CDR1 MGHRA and CDR2 YSYEKL. V was pared by 0 bases and J by 4 bases, with 10 bases between. The CDR3 has 15 amino acids.

This clone was observed once. CDR3 loop: CASSEWRGRNYGYTF. CDR3 nucleotide sequence: TGCGCCAGCAGTGAGTGGAGGGGGCGCAACTATGGCTACACCTTC. The chain employs TRBV10-2 and TRBJ1-2; TRBD1 matches at 7 bases. Germline V gene lookup returns CDR1 WSHSY and CDR2 SAAADI. The CDR3 covers 15 residues. The V gene end was trimmed by 1 base and the J gene end by 2 bases; junction bases not matched to a gene: 4.

CDR3 amino acids: CASSTTGGFEQFF. CDR3 nucleotide sequence: TGTGCCAGCAGCACGACAGGGGGCTTTGAGCAGTTCTTC. V and J are TRBV7-9 and TRBJ2-1, with 10 bases lining up with TRBD1. Germline CDR1 reads SEHNR; CDR2 reads FQNEAQ (reference sequence). V dropped 5 bases and J dropped 9; count of bases not matched to a gene: 4. The length of the CDR3 is 13 residues. Using reference TRBV7-9 and TRBJ2-1 for the parts outside the CDR3, the full variable domain is DTGVSQNPRHKITKRGQNVTFRCDPISEHNRLYWYRQTLGQGPEFLTYFQNEAQLEKSRLLSDRFSAERPKGSFSTLEIQRTEQGDSAMYLCASSTTGGFEQFFGPGTRLTVL.

V and J are TRBV10-3 and TRBJ2-7; D remains unclear. CDR3 length equals 13 residues. Germline values: CDR1 ENHRY, CDR2 SYGVKD. V lost 2 bases and J lost 4, with 9 bases in between. The CDR3 is CAISEGQIYEQYF. The CDR3 nucleotides read TGTGCCATCAGTGAGGGCCAGATTTACGAGCAGTACTTC.

This chain joins TRBV9 and TRBJ2-5; the D is unclear. The J call may be in error: the DNA end matches TRBJ2-7 better. Germline CDR1 reads SGDLS; CDR2 reads YYNGEE. The CDR3 covers 13 residues. Here the CDR3 reads CASSVDLVHEQYF. The DNA of the CDR3 is TGTGCCAGCAGCGTAGACCTAGTCCACGAGCAGTACTTC.

This clone was seen more than once but under ten times. Other DNA sequences in this specimen translate into the identical CDR3. The rearrangement joins TRBV15 to TRBJ1-2, with a tentative D call TRBD1 (5 bases). The V gene lost 0 bases and the J gene lost 4 bases, with 9 bases spanning the gap. The CDR3 runs to 14 residues. CDR1 is LNHNV and CDR2 is YYDKDF in the germline V gene (reference sequence). The CDR3 DNA is TGTGCCACCAGCAGAGAGGGGCGAGGCTATGGCTACACCTTC. It specifies CATSREGRGYGYTF.

This clone was detected once. The chain carries TRBV9 and TRBJ1-2; D call uncertain. The CDR3 loop spans 16 amino acids. Germline CDR1 and CDR2: SGDLS and YYNGEE. Trimming took 4 bases from V and 3 from J, leaving 19 bases between them. The CDR3: CASSPGLSNGDYGYTF. The CDR3, as DNA: TGTGCCAGCAGCCCCGGGCTATCAAACGGGGACTATGGCTACACCTTC.

V gene TRBV11-2 combines with J gene TRBJ2-7; D is perhaps TRBD1 (6 bases). There are 14 residues in the CDR3. Germline V gene lookup returns CDR1 SGHAT and CDR2 FQNNGV. The V end was cut by 1 base, the J end by 2 bases, with 9 bases between. DNA for the CDR3: TGTGCCAGCAGCTTAGGACAGGCCACCTACGAGCAGTACTTC. This translates into CASSLGQATYEQYF.

This chain uses TRBV4-2 with TRBJ2-7; D is ambiguous. Germline-derived CDR1 and CDR2 are LGHNA and YNFKEQ. This CDR3 has 12 residues. Deletions cut 0 bases from V and 5 bases from J, with 5 bases between. CDR3 residues: CASSQDDNEQYF. Written as DNA, the CDR3 is TGTGCCAGCAGCCAAGATGACAACGAGCAGTACTTC.

This clone was found once. V usage is TRBV11-3 and J usage is TRBJ2-3; 9 nucleotides match TRBD2. V was pared by 5 bases and J by 1 base, with 4 bases of the junction left unmatched. In germline, CDR1 is SGHNT, CDR2 YENEEA. The CDR3 runs 15 residues. DNA for the CDR3: TGTGCCAGCAGCCTCAGACTAGCGGGCACAGATACGCAGTATTTT. Protein: CASSLRLAGTDTQYF. The full variable domain, rest sourced from reference TRBV11-3 and TRBJ2-3, is EAGVVQSPRYKIIEKKQPVAFWCNPISGHNTLYWYLQNLGQGPELLIRYENEEAVDDSQLPKDRFSAERLKGVDSTLKIQPAELGDSAVYLCASSLRLAGTDTQYFGPGTRLTVL.

The CDR3 sequence is CASSLALQNEQFF. In DNA, the CDR3 is TGTGCCAGCAGCTTGGCGTTGCAGAATGAGCAGTTCTTC. This chain joins TRBV5-4 and TRBJ2-1; no firm D call. The germline V gene has CDR1 SGHNT and CDR2 YYREEE (reference sequence). Trimming stripped 0 bases from V and 7 bases from J, with 8 bases between. This CDR3 has 13 amino acids.

CDR3 coding DNA: TGTGCCACCAGGAGTCAGGGGGCGGGTGAAAAACTGTTTTTT. It specifies CATRSQGAGEKLFF. The chain has TRBV15 and TRBJ1-4, with 8 bases identical to TRBD1. V dropped 6 bases and J dropped 7; count of bases not matched to a gene: 7. This CDR3 contains 14 residues. In germline, CDR1 is LNHNV, CDR2 YYDKDF (reference sequence).

The chain employs TRBV27 and TRBJ2-7; 8 bases are shared with TRBD1. V trimming: 3 bases; J trimming: 1 base; junction bases outside the gene matches: 5. The CDR3 spans 15 residues. CDR1 is MNHEY and CDR2 is SMNVEV in the germline V gene (reference sequence). CDR3 in amino acids: CASSLRQGWSYEQYF. CDR3 in DNA: TGTGCCAGCAGTTTGCGACAGGGGTGGTCCTACGAGCAGTACTTC.

The chain has TRBV7-9 and TRBJ1-2; 7 positions match TRBD1. The V gene end was trimmed by 5 bases and the J gene end by 2 bases; junction bases not matched to a gene: 2. There are 13 residues in the CDR3. The germline V gene encodes CDR1 SEHNR and CDR2 FQNEAQ (reference sequence). In DNA form, the CDR3 reads TGTGCCAGCAGCCCGGACAGGAACTATGGCTACACCTTC. Translated: CASSPDRNYGYTF.

The rearrangement uses TRBV14 and TRBJ1-3; D might be TRBD1 (6 bases). In germline, CDR1 is SGHDN, CDR2 FVKESK. The CDR3 is made up of 16 amino acids. Trimming removed 2 bases at V and 4 bases at J, with 15 bases between. The CDR3 bases are TGTGCCAGCAGCCAAACAGGGAGCAGTCGGGGAAACACCATATATTTT. This encodes CASSQTGSSRGNTIYF.

The CDR3: CASSFISNTGELFF. CDR3 bases: TGCGCCAGCAGCTTTATATCGAACACCGGGGAGCTGTTTTTT. This rearrangement joins TRBV5-1 to TRBJ2-2; no clear D. Germline lookup yields CDR1 SGHRS and CDR2 YFSETQ. The CDR3 runs to 14 residues. V was trimmed by 2 bases and J by 0 bases, leaving 5 bases between them.

The rearrangement links TRBV6-5 to TRBJ1-1, with 8 bases that match TRBD1. Germline V gene sequence: CDR1 MNHEY, CDR2 SVGAGI. CDR3 length equals 16 residues. The trim removed 2 bases at V and 5 bases at J, leaving 10 bases unmatched. CDR3 in amino acids: CASSYLTTGGSTEAFF. CDR3 sequence (DNA): TGTGCCAGCAGTTACCTAACCACAGGGGGGTCGACTGAAGCTTTCTTT.

This clone has a single count. The J gene is TRBJ1-1, the V gene TRBV6-1; D gene uncertain. Trimming left V 8 bases short and J 1 base short, with 8 bases between. CDR3 length: 12 amino acids. Germline assignment: CDR1 MNHNS and CDR2 SASEGT. CDR3 sequence: CASPAGNTEAFF. The CDR3 coding sequence is TGTGCCAGCCCTGCCGGGAACACTGAAGCTTTCTTT.